Below are 24 T cell receptor beta chains sequenced from a single sample in a study of beta chain features in type 1 diabetes. Sequencing targeted expressed TCRB transcripts, as all isolated RNA had been reverse transcribed. The table came from immunoSEQ multiplex PCR; TCRdb's copy has only in-frame clones and leaves some out. Here the sample spans roughly 250,000 clones, 7.5% to 10% being singletons. The source material was naive CD4+ T cells from blood. These receptors originate from a woman aged 18-29 years in good health.

This clone was seen only a few times. This sequence joins TRBV9 and TRBJ2-6; TRBD1 matches 10 bases. The CDR3 is 16 residues long. Trimming took 8 bases from V and 2 from J; bases not matched to a gene: 7. Germline CDR1 is SGDLS and CDR2 is YYNGEE. The CDR3 sequence: CASTGTGDPGANVLTF. CDR3 DNA: TGTGCCAGTACCGGGACAGGGGATCCTGGGGCCAACGTCCTGACTTTC.

The sample holds a few counts of this clone. Written as DNA, the CDR3 is TGTGCCAGCAGCCTTAGGGGGTTGGCCGACACTGAAGCTTTCTTT. Protein product: CASSLRGLADTEAFF. The rearrangement uses TRBV9 and TRBJ1-1; tentatively, D is TRBD1 (6 bases). CDR1 is SGDLS, CDR2 YYNGEE, per germline. The germline V and J ends were trimmed by 4 bases and 3 bases, with 16 bases remaining between them. The CDR3 spans 15 residues.

The rearrangement joins TRBV7-8 to TRBJ2-3; 11 bases are a match to TRBD2. V was clipped by 0 bases and J by 0 bases; unmatched bases: 5. The CDR3 spans 18 residues. Germline V gene lookup returns CDR1 SGHVS and CDR2 FQNEAQ. For the CDR3, the DNA is TGTGCCAGCAGCTTAGCCGGAATAGCGGGGGGGAGCACAGATACGCAGTATTTT. Translated, it gives CASSLAGIAGGSTDTQYF.

This clone was counted between two and nine times. The chain uses TRBV6-5 and TRBJ1-1; D might be TRBD1 (5 bases). This CDR3 comprises 14 residues. V dropped 4 bases and J dropped 1 base, with 10 bases sitting between them. Germline V gene data show CDR1 as MNHEY and CDR2 as SVGAGI. The CDR3 sequence: CASSFSGGNTEAFF. Here the CDR3 DNA reads TGTGCCAGCAGTTTTTCCGGGGGGAACACTGAAGCTTTCTTT.

The chain links TRBV15 to TRBJ2-1, with 7 bases aligning to TRBD2. The CDR3 has 17 residues. Trimming removed 8 bases from V and 0 bases from J; junction bases left unmatched: 13. Germline assignment: CDR1 LNHNV and CDR2 YYDKDF (reference sequence). DNA for the CDR3: TGTGCCACCTCCCCCGAGGGAGGGCTCTACTCCTACAATGAGCAGTTCTTC. Translating gives CATSPEGGLYSYNEQFF.

The rearrangement links TRBV18 to TRBJ2-5, with a tentative D call TRBD2 (6 bases). CDR1 and CDR2 (germline): KGHSH, LQKENI. The V end lost 3 bases, the J end lost 0 bases, and 8 bases lay between the germline ends. This CDR3 region has 14 residues. CDR3 region: CASSPGDYQETQYF. CDR3 nucleotide sequence: TGTGCCAGCTCACCCGGGGACTACCAAGAGACCCAGTACTTC.

V usage is TRBV5-1 and J usage is TRBJ2-5; TRBD2 agrees at 8 bases. The CDR3 consists of 15 residues. CDR1 SGHRS and CDR2 YFSETQ come from the germline V gene. Trimming at V came to 0 bases and at J to 3 bases, leaving 4 bases not matched to a gene. This CDR3 is CASSLVGGAEETQYF. The CDR3 region has the DNA TGCGCCAGCAGCTTGGTCGGGGGGGCTGAAGAGACCCAGTACTTC.

A few counts support this clone. This chain joins TRBV21-1 and TRBJ1-3; TRBD1 is the table's D call and was not checked against the DNA. TRBV21-1 is termed a pseudogene. The CDR3 extends over 19 amino acids. The CDR3 DNA is TGTGCCAGCAGCAAGCGATCCTTTCGACAGGGGATTGCTGGAGACACCATATATTTT. It encodes CASSKRSFRQGIAGDTIYF.

This clone was seen a handful of times. The CDR3 region has the DNA TGTGCCTGGGCAGGCGGAAACACCATATATTTT. Protein sequence: CAWAGGNTIYF. This chain uses TRBV30 with TRBJ1-3; D is undetermined. V lost 5 bases to trimming and J lost 4 bases, with 6 bases between them. CDR1 and CDR2 (germline): GTSNPN, SVGIG (reference sequence). The CDR3 is 11 residues long.

This clone showed up just a few times. This rearrangement joins TRBV5-1 to TRBJ2-3; 7 bases agree with TRBD1. CDR1 is SGHRS, CDR2 YFSETQ, per germline. CDR3 size: 14 residues. V shed 1 base and J 2 bases; nucleotides not matched to a gene: 1. Written as DNA, the CDR3 is TGCGCCAGCAGCTTGCAGGGGGACACAGATACGCAGTATTTT. This translates into CASSLQGDTDTQYF.

This chain uses TRBV6-6 with TRBJ1-1, with D possibly being TRBD1 (5 bases). Germline V gene data show CDR1 as MNHNY and CDR2 as SVGAGI (reference sequence). There are 11 residues in the CDR3. V lost 6 bases and J 7 bases, leaving 9 bases between the germline ends. The CDR3 DNA sequence: TGTGCCAGCAGGGCCGACAGTGAAGCTTTCTTT. This sequence encodes CASRADSEAFF.

In DNA form, the CDR3 reads TGTGCCAGCAGCCTACAGGGTGGGCGCGAGCAGTACTTC. Protein: CASSLQGGREQYF. The chain uses TRBV5-4 and TRBJ2-7, with a weak D call TRBD1 (6 bases). Germline CDR1 is SGHNT and CDR2 is YYREEE (reference sequence). V was shortened by 4 bases and J by 6 bases, with 14 bases between the two germline ends. The CDR3 is 13 residues long. The variable domain in full, completed from reference TRBV5-4 and TRBJ2-7, reads ETGVTQSPTHLIKTRGQQVTLRCSSQSGHNTVSWYQQALGQGPQFIFQYYREEENGRGNFPPRFSGLQFPNYSSELNVNALELDDSALYLCASSLQGGREQYFGPGTRLTVT.

In this sample, this clone turned up a few times. V is TRBV4-1 and J is TRBJ2-3; possible D gene TRBD1, 6 bases. The germline V gene encodes CDR1 MGHRA and CDR2 YSYEKL. The CDR3 consists of 14 residues. Trimming took 0 bases from V and 4 from J, leaving 8 bases between them. The CDR3 loop is CASSQDPGADTQYF. Here the CDR3 DNA reads TGCGCCAGCAGCCAAGACCCAGGGGCAGATACGCAGTATTTT.

This clone has only a few counts. The chain has TRBV7-2 and TRBJ1-5; a possible D gene is TRBD1 (6 bases). Germline V gene sequence: CDR1 SGHTA, CDR2 FQGNSA. The CDR3 length is 16 residues. Trimming shortened V by 5 bases and J by 7 bases, and 21 bases separated the two germline ends. CDR3 protein: CASSPSGTQGVQPQHF. CDR3 nucleotides: TGTGCCAGCAGCCCTAGTGGGACACAGGGAGTACAGCCCCAGCATTTT.

There are many counts of this clone. This CDR3 reads CAWSVRGPDPQHF. CDR3 in DNA: TGTGCCTGGAGTGTACGAGGTCCGGATCCCCAGCATTTT. V is TRBV30 and J is TRBJ1-5; D not certain. The CDR3 loop spans 13 amino acids. V was trimmed by 0 bases and J by 10 bases, leaving 13 bases between them. The germline CDR1 and CDR2 sequences are GTSNPN and SVGIG (reference sequence).

There are many counts of this clone. The V gene is TRBV5-4, the J gene TRBJ2-1; TRBD1 matches 9 bases. CDR1 and CDR2 from the germline V gene are SGHNT and YYREEE (reference sequence). This CDR3 comprises 15 residues. Losses at the gene ends were 4 bases for V and 8 bases for J; bases not matched to a gene: 10. CDR3 region: CASSIPGQGGDEQFF. The DNA for the CDR3 is TGTGCCAGCAGCATACCGGGACAGGGTGGCGATGAGCAGTTCTTC.

This clone was counted at least ten times. The V and J genes are TRBV5-4 and TRBJ2-7; 8 bases are a match to TRBD1. Germline values: CDR1 SGHNT, CDR2 YYREEE (reference sequence). The CDR3 extends over 13 amino acids. J lost 6 bases, V lost 4 bases, and 6 bases had no gene match. The CDR3: CASSGTGGTEQYF. The CDR3 coding sequence is TGTGCCAGCAGCGGGACAGGAGGTACCGAGCAGTACTTC.

This clone was seen a few times. The V gene is TRBV5-1, the J gene TRBJ1-1; D is unresolved. Germline-derived CDR1 and CDR2 are SGHRS and YFSETQ. The ends were cut back, 1 base at V and 10 bases at J, with 23 bases in the middle. The CDR3 has 16 amino acids. The CDR3 DNA follows: TGCGCCAGCAGCTTGACTAAAGGATCCCCCTTCCCTGGAGCTTTCTTT. Amino acids: CASSLTKGSPFPGAFF.

This clone showed up just a few times. V is TRBV19 and J is TRBJ1-6; 7 nucleotides match TRBD1. This CDR3 region has 15 residues. J gave up 10 bases and V 7 bases, and 13 bases lay outside the gene matches. Germline lookup yields CDR1 LNHDA and CDR2 SQIVND (reference sequence). CDR3 loop: CASTNPRQGGSPLHF. The CDR3 DNA reads as TGTGCCAGTACCAACCCCCGACAGGGCGGCTCACCCCTCCACTTT.

In its sample, this clone was seen many times. The chain couples TRBV7-9 to TRBJ2-5, with a tentative D call TRBD1 (6 bases). CDR3 length: 14 residues. The germline V and J ends were trimmed by 5 bases and 2 bases, with 12 bases remaining between them. Germline V gene lookup returns CDR1 SEHNR and CDR2 FQNEAQ (reference sequence). The DNA of the CDR3 is TGTGCCAGCAGCGCACGGACAGAACAAGAGACCCAGTACTTC. Its protein product is CASSARTEQETQYF.

The rearrangement uses TRBV5-1 and TRBJ2-3; TRBD2 matches 12 bases. V was pared by 4 bases and J by 2 bases, with 5 bases of the junction left unmatched. The CDR3 sequence is 16 residues long. Germline CDR1 reads SGHRS; CDR2 reads YFSETQ. As DNA, the CDR3 is TGCGCCAGCAGCCCGAGACTAGCGGGAGTCACAGATACGCAGTATTTT. Translation gives CASSPRLAGVTDTQYF. Combining the CDR3 with reference TRBV5-1 and TRBJ2-3 gives the whole variable domain KAGVTQTPRYLIKTRGQQVTLSCSPISGHRSVSWYQQTPGQGLQFLFEYFSETQRNKGNFPGRFSGRQFSNSRSEMNVSTLELGDSALYLCASSPRLAGVTDTQYFGPGTRLTVL.

This chain joins TRBV7-2 and TRBJ1-5; D ambiguous. The germline CDR1 and CDR2 sequences are SGHTA and FQGNSA. The V and J ends lost 5 bases and 3 bases respectively, with 5 bases between them. This CDR3 has 12 amino acids. The CDR3 bases are TGTGCCAGCAGCCGGTCCAATCAGCCCCAGCATTTT. Translation gives CASSRSNQPQHF.

This clone has just a few counts. V usage is TRBV5-1 and J usage is TRBJ1-5, with D possibly TRBD1 on 6 matching bases. CDR1 is SGHRS, CDR2 YFSETQ, per germline. V shed 3 bases and J shed 7 bases, with 14 bases lying between them. The CDR3 loop spans 14 amino acids. CDR3 sequence: CASSSDSGKQPQHF. In nucleotides, the CDR3 is TGCGCCAGCAGCTCGGACAGTGGGAAACAGCCCCAGCATTTT. The whole variable domain, remainder taken from reference TRBV5-1 and TRBJ1-5, is KAGVTQTPRYLIKTRGQQVTLSCSPISGHRSVSWYQQTPGQGLQFLFEYFSETQRNKGNFPGRFSGRQFSNSRSEMNVSTLELGDSALYLCASSSDSGKQPQHFGDGTRLSIL.

This rearrangement joins TRBV29-1 to TRBJ2-5, with TRBD1 matching 8 bases. The CDR3 runs to 14 residues. Germline V lookup: CDR1 SQVTM, CDR2 ANQGSEA. J gave up 0 bases and V 7 bases, and 7 bases lay outside the gene matches. The CDR3 DNA is TGCAGCGGGAAACGGACAGGGTACCAAGAGACCCAGTACTTC. Translated, it gives CSGKRTGYQETQYF.